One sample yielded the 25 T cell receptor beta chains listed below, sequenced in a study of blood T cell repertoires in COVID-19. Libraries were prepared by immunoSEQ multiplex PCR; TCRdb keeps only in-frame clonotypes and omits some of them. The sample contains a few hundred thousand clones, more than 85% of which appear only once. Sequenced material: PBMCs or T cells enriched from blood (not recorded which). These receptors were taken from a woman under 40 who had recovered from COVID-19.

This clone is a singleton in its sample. The CDR3 sequence is CAWSASGNQPQHF. The CDR3 region has the DNA TGTGCCTGGAGTGCATCGGGCAATCAGCCCCAGCATTTT. The V and J genes are TRBV30 and TRBJ1-5; no clear D. The V end lost 1 base, the J end lost 2 bases, and 6 bases lay between the germline ends. The germline V gene has CDR1 GTSNPN and CDR2 SVGIG (reference sequence). This CDR3 is built from 13 residues.

In DNA, the CDR3 is TGTGCCAGCAGCTCGCCCAACAGGGGGCAGGGTGGCTACACCTTC. Amino acid sequence: CASSSPNRGQGGYTF. V gene TRBV7-2 combines with J gene TRBJ1-2; 9 nucleotides match TRBD1. Germline CDR1 is SGHTA and CDR2 is FQGNSA. The CDR3 has 15 residues. V lost 4 bases, J lost 7 bases, and 10 bases stayed unmatched.

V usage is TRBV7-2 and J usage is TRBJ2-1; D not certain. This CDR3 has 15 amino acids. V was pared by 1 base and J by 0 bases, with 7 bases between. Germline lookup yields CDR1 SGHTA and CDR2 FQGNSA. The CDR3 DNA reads TGTGCCAGCAGCTTAGGTACTGGCTCCTACAATGAGCAGTTCTTC. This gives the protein CASSLGTGSYNEQFF.

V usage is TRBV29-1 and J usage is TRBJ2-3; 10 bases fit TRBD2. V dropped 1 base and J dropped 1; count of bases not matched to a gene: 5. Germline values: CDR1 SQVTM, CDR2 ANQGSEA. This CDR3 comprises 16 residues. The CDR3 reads CSVEGAGGSGTDTQYF. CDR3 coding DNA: TGCAGCGTTGAAGGAGCGGGAGGGTCTGGCACAGATACGCAGTATTTT.

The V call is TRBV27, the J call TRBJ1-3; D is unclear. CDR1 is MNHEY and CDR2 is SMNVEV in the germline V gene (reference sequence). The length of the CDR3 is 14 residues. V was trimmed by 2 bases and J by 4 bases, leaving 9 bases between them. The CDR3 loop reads CASSLKASGNTIYF. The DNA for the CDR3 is TGTGCCAGCAGTTTAAAAGCTTCCGGAAACACCATATATTTT.

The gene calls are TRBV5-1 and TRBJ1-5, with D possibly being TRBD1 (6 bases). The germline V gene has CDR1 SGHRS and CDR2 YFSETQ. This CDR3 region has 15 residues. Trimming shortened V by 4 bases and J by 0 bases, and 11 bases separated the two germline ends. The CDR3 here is CASSLGGDSNQPQHF. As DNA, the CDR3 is TGCGCCAGCAGCCTAGGGGGGGATAGCAATCAGCCCCAGCATTTT.

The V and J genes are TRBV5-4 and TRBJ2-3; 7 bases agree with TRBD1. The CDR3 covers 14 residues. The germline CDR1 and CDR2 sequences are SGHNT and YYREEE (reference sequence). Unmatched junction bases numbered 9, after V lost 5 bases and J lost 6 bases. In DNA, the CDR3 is TGTGCCAGCAGGGGACAGCCCCTCTCCGATACGCAGTATTTT. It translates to CASRGQPLSDTQYF.

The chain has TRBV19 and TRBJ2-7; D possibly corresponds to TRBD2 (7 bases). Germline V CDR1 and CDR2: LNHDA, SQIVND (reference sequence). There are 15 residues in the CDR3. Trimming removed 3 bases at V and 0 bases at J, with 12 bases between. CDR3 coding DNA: TGTGCCAGTAGTATGGGTCGGGGGGCCTCCTACGAGCAGTACTTC. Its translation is CASSMGRGASYEQYF.

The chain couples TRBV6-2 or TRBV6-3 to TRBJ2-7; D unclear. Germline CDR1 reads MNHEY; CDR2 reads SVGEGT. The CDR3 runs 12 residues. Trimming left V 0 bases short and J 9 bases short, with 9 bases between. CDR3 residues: CASSYSRVSQYF. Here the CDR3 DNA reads TGTGCCAGCAGTTACTCCCGGGTTTCGCAGTACTTC.

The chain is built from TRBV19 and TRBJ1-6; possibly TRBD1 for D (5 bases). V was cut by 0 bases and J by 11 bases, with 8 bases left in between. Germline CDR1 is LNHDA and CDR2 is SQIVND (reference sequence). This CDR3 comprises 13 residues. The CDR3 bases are TGTGCCAGTAGTATAGAACGGGGGGCACCCCTCCACTTT. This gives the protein CASSIERGAPLHF. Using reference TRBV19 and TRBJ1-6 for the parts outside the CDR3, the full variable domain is DGGITQSPKYLFRKEGQNVTLSCEQNLNHDAMYWYRQDPGQGLRLIYYSQIVNDFQKGDIAEGYSVSREKKESFPLTVTSAQKNPTAFYLCASSIERGAPLHFGNGTRLTVT.

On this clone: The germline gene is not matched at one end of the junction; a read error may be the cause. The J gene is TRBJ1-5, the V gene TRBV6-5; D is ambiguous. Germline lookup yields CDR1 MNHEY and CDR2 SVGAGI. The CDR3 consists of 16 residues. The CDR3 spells CASRYYSKLSNQPQHF. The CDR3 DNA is TGTGCCAGCAGGTACTACAGTAAACTTAGCAATCAGCCCCAGCATTTT.

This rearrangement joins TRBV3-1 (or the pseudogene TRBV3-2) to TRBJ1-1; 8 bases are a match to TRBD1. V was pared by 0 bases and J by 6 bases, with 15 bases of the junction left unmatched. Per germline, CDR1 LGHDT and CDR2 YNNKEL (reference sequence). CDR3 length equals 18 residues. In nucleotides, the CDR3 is TGTGCCAGCAGCCAAGAAGGGTCGCCGGGACAGGAAAAAGCTGAAGCTTTCTTT. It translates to CASSQEGSPGQEKAEAFF.

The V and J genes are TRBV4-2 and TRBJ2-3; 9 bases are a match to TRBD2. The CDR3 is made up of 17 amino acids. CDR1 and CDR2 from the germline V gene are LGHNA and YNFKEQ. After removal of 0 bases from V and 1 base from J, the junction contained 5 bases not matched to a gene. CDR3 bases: TGTGCCAGCAGCCAAGATGGAGCGGGGGGCGGCACAGATACGCAGTATTTT. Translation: CASSQDGAGGGTDTQYF.

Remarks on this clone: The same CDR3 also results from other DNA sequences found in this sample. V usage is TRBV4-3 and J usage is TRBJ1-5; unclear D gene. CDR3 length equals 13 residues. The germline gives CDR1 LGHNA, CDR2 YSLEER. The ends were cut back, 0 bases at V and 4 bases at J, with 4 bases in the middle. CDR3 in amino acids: CASSQDPNQPQHF. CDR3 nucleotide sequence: TGCGCCAGCAGCCAAGATCCAAATCAGCCCCAGCATTTT.

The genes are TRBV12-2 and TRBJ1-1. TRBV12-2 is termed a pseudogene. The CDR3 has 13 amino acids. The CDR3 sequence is CASRTAERDEAFF. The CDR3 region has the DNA TGTGCAAGTCGCACTGCGGAACGAGATGAAGCTTTCTTT.

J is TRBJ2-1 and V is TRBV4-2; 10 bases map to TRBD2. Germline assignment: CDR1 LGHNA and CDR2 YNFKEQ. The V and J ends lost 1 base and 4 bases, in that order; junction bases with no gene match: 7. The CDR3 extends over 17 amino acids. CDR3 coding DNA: TGTGCCAGCAGCCAAGCCGCCCGGACTAGCGGATACAATGAGCAGTTCTTC. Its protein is CASSQAARTSGYNEQFF.

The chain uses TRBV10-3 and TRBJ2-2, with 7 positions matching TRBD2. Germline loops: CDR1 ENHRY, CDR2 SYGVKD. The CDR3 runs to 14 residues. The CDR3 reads CASGAGAITGELFF. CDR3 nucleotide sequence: TGTGCTTCTGGGGCGGGAGCTATCACCGGGGAGCTGTTTTTT.

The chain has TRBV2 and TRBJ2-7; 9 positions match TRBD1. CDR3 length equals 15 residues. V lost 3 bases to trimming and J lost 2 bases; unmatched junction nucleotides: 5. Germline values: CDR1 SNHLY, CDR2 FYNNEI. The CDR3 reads CASSEVGQGPYEQYF. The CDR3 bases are TGTGCCAGCAGTGAGGTGGGACAGGGACCCTACGAGCAGTACTTC.

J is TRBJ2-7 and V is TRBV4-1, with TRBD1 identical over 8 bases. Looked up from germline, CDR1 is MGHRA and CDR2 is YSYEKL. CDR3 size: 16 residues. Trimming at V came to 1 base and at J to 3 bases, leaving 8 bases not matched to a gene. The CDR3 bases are TGCGCCAGCAGCCAAGGGTCTGGACAGGGTAACTACGAGCAGTACTTC. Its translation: CASSQGSGQGNYEQYF.

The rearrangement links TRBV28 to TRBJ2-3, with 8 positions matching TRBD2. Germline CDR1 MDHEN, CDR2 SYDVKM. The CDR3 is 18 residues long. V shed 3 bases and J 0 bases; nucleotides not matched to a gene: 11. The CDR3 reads CASSFQTTSERSTDTQYF. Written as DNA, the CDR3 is TGTGCCAGCAGTTTCCAGACGACTAGCGAGAGGAGCACAGATACGCAGTATTTT.

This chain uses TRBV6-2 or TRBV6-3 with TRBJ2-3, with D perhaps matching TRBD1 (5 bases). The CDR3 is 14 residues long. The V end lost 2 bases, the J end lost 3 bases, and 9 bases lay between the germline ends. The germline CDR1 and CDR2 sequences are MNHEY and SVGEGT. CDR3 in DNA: TGTGCCAGCAGTTACCTCGACAGTACAGATACGCAGTATTTT. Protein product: CASSYLDSTDTQYF.

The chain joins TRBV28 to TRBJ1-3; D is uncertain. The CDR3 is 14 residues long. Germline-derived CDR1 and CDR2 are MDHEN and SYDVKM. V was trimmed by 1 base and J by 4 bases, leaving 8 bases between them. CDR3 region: CASSLSGYGNTIYF. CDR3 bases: TGTGCCAGCAGTTTATCGGGGTACGGAAACACCATATATTTT.

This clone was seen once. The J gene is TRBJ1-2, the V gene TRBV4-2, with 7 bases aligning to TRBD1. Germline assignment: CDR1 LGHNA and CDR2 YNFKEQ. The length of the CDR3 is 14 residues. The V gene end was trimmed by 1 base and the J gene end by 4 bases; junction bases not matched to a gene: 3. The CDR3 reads CASSQGQGIYGYTF. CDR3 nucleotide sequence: TGTGCCAGCAGCCAAGGACAGGGAATCTATGGCTACACCTTC.

CDR3 sequence: CASSLGLSGNTEAFF. The CDR3 DNA reads as TGTGCCAGCAGCTTAGGTCTGTCCGGGAACACTGAAGCTTTCTTT. The chain has TRBV7-9 and TRBJ1-1; unclear D gene. This CDR3 is built from 15 residues. V was clipped by 1 base and J by 1 base, with 10 bases between them. CDR1 is SEHNR and CDR2 is FQNEAQ in the germline V gene (reference sequence).

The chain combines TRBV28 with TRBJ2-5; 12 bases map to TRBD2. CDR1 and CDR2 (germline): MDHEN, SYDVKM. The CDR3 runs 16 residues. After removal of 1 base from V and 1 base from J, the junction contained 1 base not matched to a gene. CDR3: CASSLSGLAGQETQYF. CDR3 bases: TGTGCCAGCAGTTTATCGGGACTAGCGGGCCAAGAGACCCAGTACTTC.